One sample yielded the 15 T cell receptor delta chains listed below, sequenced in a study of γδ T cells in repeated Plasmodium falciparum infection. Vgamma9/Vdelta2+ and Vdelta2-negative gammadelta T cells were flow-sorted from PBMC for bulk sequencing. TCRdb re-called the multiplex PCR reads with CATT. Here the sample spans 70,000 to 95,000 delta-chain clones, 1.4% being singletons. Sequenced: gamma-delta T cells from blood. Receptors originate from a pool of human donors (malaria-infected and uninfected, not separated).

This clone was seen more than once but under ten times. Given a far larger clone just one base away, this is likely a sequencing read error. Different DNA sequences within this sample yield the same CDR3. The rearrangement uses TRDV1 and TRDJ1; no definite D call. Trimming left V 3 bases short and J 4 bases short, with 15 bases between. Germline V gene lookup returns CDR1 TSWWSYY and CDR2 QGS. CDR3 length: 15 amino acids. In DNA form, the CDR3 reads TGTGCTCTTGGGGAGCCACCGGGGTGGGACGATAAACTCATCTTT. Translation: CALGEPPGWDDKLIF.

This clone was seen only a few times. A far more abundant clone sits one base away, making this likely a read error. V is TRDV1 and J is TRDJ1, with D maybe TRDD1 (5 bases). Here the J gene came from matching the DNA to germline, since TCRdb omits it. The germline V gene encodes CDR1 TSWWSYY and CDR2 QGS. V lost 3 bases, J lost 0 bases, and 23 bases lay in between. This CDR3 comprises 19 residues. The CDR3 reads CALGERAEIPALNTDKLIF. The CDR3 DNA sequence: TGTGCTCTTGGGGAGAGGGCTGAAATCCCGGCCCTTAACACCGATAAACTCATCTTT.

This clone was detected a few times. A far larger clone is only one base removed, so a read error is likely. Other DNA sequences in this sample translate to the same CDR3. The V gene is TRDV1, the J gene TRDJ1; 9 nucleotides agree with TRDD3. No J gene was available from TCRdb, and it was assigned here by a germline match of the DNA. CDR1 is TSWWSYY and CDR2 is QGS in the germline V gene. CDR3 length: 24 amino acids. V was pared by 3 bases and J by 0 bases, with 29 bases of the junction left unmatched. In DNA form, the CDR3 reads TGTGCTCTTGGGGAGCCGACGGCCCCAAACTTCCTCTTATACTGGGGGAATTACACCGATAAACTCATCTTT. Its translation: CALGEPTAPNFLLYWGNYTDKLIF.

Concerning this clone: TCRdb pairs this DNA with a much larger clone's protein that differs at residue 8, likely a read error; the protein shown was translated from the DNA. This chain's CDR3 is CALGKAKPIF. The CDR3 region has the DNA TGTGCTCTTGGGAAGGCCAAACCCATCTTT. TRDV1 is the V gene, and the J gene was not called. CDR3 size: 10 residues. Germline V CDR1 and CDR2: TSWWSYY, QGS.

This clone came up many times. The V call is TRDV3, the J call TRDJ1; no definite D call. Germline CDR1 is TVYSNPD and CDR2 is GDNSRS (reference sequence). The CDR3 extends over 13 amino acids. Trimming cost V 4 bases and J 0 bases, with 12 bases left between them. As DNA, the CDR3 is TGTGCCTCCGCGGCCCCGTACACCGATAAACTCATCTTT. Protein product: CASAAPYTDKLIF.

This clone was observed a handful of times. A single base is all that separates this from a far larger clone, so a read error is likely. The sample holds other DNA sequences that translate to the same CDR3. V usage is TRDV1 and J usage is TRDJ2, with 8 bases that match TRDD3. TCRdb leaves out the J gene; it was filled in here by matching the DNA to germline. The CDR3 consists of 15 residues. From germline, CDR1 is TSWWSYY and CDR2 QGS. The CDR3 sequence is CALGELKLGVAQLFF. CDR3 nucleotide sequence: TGTGCTCTCGGGGAACTGAAACTGGGGGTAGCACAACTCTTCTTT.

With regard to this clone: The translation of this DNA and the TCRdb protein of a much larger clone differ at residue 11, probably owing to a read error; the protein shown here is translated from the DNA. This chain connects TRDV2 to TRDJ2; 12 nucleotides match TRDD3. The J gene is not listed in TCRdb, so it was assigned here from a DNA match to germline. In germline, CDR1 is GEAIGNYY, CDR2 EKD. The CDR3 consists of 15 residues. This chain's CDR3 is CACDTVLGDTVQLFF. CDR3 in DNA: TGTGCCTGTGACACCGTACTGGGGGATACAGTACAACTCTTCTTT.

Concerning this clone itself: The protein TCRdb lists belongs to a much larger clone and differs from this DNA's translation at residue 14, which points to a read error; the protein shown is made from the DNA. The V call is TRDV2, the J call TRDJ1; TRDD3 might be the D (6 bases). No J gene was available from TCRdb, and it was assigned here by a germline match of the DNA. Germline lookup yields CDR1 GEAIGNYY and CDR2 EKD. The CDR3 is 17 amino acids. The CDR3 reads CACDTRTRSGGTDRLIF. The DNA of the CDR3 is TGTGCCTGTGACACCAGAACCCGATCGGGGGGAACCGATAGACTCATCTTT.

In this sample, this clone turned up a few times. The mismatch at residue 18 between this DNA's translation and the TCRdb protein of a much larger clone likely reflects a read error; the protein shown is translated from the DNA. Here the CDR3 reads CALGVSYADYWGTYTDKPIF. DNA of the CDR3: TGTGCTCTTGGGGTTTCCTACGCTGATTACTGGGGTACCTACACCGATAAACCCATCTTT. J is TRDJ1 and V is TRDV1; D is perhaps TRDD2 or TRDD3 (7 bases each). The CDR3 consists of 20 residues. The V gene's germline CDR1 is TSWWSYY and CDR2 QGS.

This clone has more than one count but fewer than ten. Written as DNA, the CDR3 is TGTGCCTTTTGGAGCCTTCCTACGTGGGTCGAACGGAGGATATCCGATAAACTCATCTTT. Protein: CAFWSLPTWVERRISDKLIF. The V gene is TRDV3, the J gene TRDJ1; 9 bases align to TRDD2. Assignment of the J gene here rests on matching the DNA to germline, because TCRdb gives none. Germline V gene lookup returns CDR1 TVYSNPD and CDR2 GDNSRS (reference sequence). The CDR3 runs to 20 residues. The J segment lost 3 bases and the V segment lost 2 bases, leaving 25 bases of the junction unmatched.

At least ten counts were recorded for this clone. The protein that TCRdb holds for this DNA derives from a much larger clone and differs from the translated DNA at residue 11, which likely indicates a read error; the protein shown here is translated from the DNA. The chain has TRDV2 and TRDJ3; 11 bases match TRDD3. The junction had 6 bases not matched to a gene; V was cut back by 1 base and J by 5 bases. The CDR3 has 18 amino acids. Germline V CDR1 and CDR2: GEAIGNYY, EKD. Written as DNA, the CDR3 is TGTGCCTGTGACACTGGGGGATACGCTTCCCGGGACACCCGACAGATGTTTTTC. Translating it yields CACDTGGYASRDTRQMFF.

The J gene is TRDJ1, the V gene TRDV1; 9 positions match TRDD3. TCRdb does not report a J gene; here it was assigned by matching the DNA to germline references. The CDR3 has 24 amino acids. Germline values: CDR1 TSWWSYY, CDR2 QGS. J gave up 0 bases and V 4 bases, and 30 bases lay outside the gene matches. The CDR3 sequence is CALGAPGGQVLRRTGGIYTDKLIF. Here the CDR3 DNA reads TGTGCTCTTGGGGCCCCAGGAGGGCAAGTCCTACGCCGTACTGGGGGAATCTACACCGATAAACTCATCTTT.

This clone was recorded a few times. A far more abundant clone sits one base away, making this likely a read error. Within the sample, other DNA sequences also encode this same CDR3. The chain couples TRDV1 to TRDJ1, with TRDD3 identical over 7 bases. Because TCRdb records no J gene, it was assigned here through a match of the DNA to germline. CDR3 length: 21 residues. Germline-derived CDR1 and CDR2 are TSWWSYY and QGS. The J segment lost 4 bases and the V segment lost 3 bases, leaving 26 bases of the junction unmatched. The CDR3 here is CALGELAPFLRTGDPGDKLIF. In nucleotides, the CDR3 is TGTGCTCTTGGGGAGCTAGCTCCATTTCTAAGAACTGGGGACCCAGGCGATAAACTCATCTTT.

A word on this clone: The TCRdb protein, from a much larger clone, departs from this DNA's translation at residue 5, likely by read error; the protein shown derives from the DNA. CDR3 protein: CACDAGGYGRRAQLFF. The CDR3 region has the DNA TGTGCCTGTGACGCCGGGGGATACGGGCGTAGAGCACAACTCTTCTTT. The genes are TRDV2 and TRDJ2; 10 bases align to TRDD3. The J gene, missing from TCRdb, was assigned here through DNA to germline matching. V gave up 3 bases and J gave up 7 bases; unmatched junction bases: 10. The CDR3 length is 16 residues. Per the germline V gene, CDR1 is GEAIGNYY and CDR2 is EKD.

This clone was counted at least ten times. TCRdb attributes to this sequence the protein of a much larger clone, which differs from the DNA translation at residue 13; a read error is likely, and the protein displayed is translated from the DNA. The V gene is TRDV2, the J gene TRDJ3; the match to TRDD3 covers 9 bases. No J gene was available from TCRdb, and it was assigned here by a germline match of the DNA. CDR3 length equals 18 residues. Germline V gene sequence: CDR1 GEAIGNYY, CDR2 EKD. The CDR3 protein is CACDTGGYSSWDARQMFF. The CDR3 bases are TGTGCCTGTGACACCGGGGGATACTCGTCCTGGGACGCCCGACAGATGTTTTTC.